A selection of T cell receptor beta chains follows, all from one sample in a study of T cells after somatic rescue of genetic block. TCRdb keeps only in-frame clones here, not all; method: immunoSEQ multiplex PCR. Of tens of thousands of clones in the sample, roughly nine tenths were seen once. Specimen: peripheral blood mononuclear cells (PBMCs). Every receptor here comes from a middle-aged man. Each CDR3 is given with its conserved first and last residue. Each record gives: J gene, V gene, CDR3 protein.

>TRBJ1-5|TRBV18
CASSSDRDQPQHF
>TRBJ2-3|TRBV2
CASFWEGLGTDTQYF
>TRBJ1-1|TRBV5-4
CASSLDPRAGTEAFF
>TRBJ2-7|TRBV4-1
CASSQAGGASYEQYF
>TRBJ2-2|TRBV9
CASGRGTNTGELFF
>TRBJ2-5|TRBV4-1
CASSQVSLGQETQYF
>TRBJ2-7|TRBV28
CASSFESVGVYEQYF
>TRBJ2-1|TRBV18
CASSPAQRGLNEQFF
>TRBJ2-5|TRBV15
CATSRDAERGETQYF
>TRBJ2-7|TRBV5-1
CASSQYRGRYEQYF
>TRBJ1-1|TRBV27
CASSLGPLGDTEAFF
>TRBJ2-7|TRBV11-2
CASSSPREGYEQYF
>TRBJ1-2|TRBV6-1
CASSSNRMDISGYTF
>TRBJ1-2|TRBV19
CASNHGYSGYTF
>TRBJ2-3|TRBV20-1
CSVKDIDTQYF
>TRBJ1-2|TRBV7-6
CASSPLGLNYGYTF
>TRBJ2-1|TRBV10-3
CAISESTSLYNEQFF
>TRBJ2-2|TRBV4-1
CASSQETPGQENTGELFF
>TRBJ2-5|TRBV9
CASSSQGSETQYF
>TRBJ2-3|TRBV2
CASSEEGGPTDTQYF
>TRBJ2-3|TRBV19
CASKSRRDQDTQYF
>TRBJ2-1|TRBV4-1
CASSQVAGAHNEQFF
>TRBJ2-7|TRBV19
CASSIDIRGRAYEQYF
>TRBJ2-3|TRBV5-6
CASSSVPTDTQYF
>TRBJ2-5|TRBV29-1
CSVEGGGDDETQYF
>TRBJ2-7|TRBV28
CASSFGGRSYEQYF
>TRBJ2-2|TRBV4-1
CASSPSYSGTGELFF
>TRBJ2-7|TRBV2
CAGSDLTRQGYEQYF
>TRBJ2-7|TRBV7-9
CASSFREGLFSLEQYF
>TRBJ2-2|TRBV10-1
CASSVEGLNTGELFF
>TRBJ1-1|TRBV19
CASSGSRGNTEAFF
>TRBJ1-2|TRBV4-1
CASSQRGSSTNGYTF
>TRBJ1-1|TRBV6-1
CASSEEWGRGTEAFF
>TRBJ2-4|TRBV6-6
CASSYGLAKNIQYF
>TRBJ2-2|TRBV7-8
CASSSSGGYTGELFF
>TRBJ2-3|TRBV2
CASSFGVDTQYF
>TRBJ2-3|TRBV2
CASRRGLFDTQYF